This T cell receptor (beta chain) was obtained from a study of cytomegalovirus exposure and HLA in healthy donors. Study observations and caveats: Cytomegalovirus association was listed for about 180 TCR beta chains. Researchers reported from a later analysis that most CMV-associated TCR beta chains appeared HLA-restricted.

The PCR ran on 60 Vbeta and 13 Jbeta primers. The table came from immunoSEQ multiplex PCR; TCRdb's copy has only in-frame clones and leaves some out. Here the sample spans 100,000 to 150,000 clones, roughly 71% being singletons. On this clone itself: As yet, its antigen is unknown.

This CDR3 region has 15 residues. The J segment lost 1 base and the V segment lost 1 base, leaving 1 base of the junction unmatched. CDR1 and CDR2 from the germline V gene are SEHNR and FQNEAQ (reference sequence). This TCR was sampled from a woman aged 45-59 years in good health and CMV-seropositive. The J gene is TRBJ1-1, the V gene TRBV7-9, with 9 bases that match TRBD1. The specimen was PBMCs. This CDR3 reads CASSLGGQGNTEAFF. The CDR3 nucleotides are TGTGCCAGCAGCTTAGGGGGACAGGGGAACACTGAAGCTTTCTTT.